These 21 T cell receptor beta chains came from one sample sequenced in a study of post-analysis software for immune sequencing data. The study's findings and limits: In patients, four to six TRBV segments were more frequent than in controls, with TRBV5-6, TRBV5-1 and TRBV20-1 among them.

The antigens for these receptors are not known. Incorporated into the TCR beta cDNA libraries were unique molecular identifiers, which served to reduce PCR and sequencing biases. TCRdb re-analysed the PCR reads in MiXCR, keeping a single row per CDR3 protein. The data hold about 540,000 distinct CDR3 sequences, with 30% to 40% observed a single time. Sequenced input: blood. The receptors stem from a girl younger than 18 with multiple sclerosis.

This sequence joins TRBV5-1 and TRBJ1-1; the match to TRBD1 covers 8 bases. CDR1 SGHRS and CDR2 YFSETQ come from the germline V gene. The CDR3 has 15 amino acids. V shed 4 bases and J 3 bases; nucleotides not matched to a gene: 8. CDR3 DNA sequence: TGCGCCAGCAGCGGGTACCAGGGGGCGGACACTGAAGCTTTCTTT. This translates into CASSGYQGADTEAFF. Together with reference TRBV5-1 and TRBJ1-1, the CDR3 gives the full variable domain: KAGVTQTPRYLIKTRGQQVTLSCSPISGHRSVSWYQQTPGQGLQFLFEYFSETQRNKGNFPGRFSGRQFSNSRSEMNVSTLELGDSALYLCASSGYQGADTEAFFGQGTRLTVV.

There are a few counts of this clonotype. This chain links TRBV11-2 with TRBJ2-3; D remains unclear. The CDR3 runs 13 residues. V dropped 5 bases and J dropped 4 bases, with 10 bases sitting between them. Germline values: CDR1 SGHAT, CDR2 FQNNGV. The CDR3 DNA sequence: TGTGCCAGCAGCCAGTATGGCGCAGATACGCAGTATTTT. Its translation is CASSQYGADTQYF.

A few counts support this clonotype. This CDR3 reads CASSVRDRVLRQFF. The CDR3 bases are TGTGCCAGCAGCGTAAGGGACAGGGTCCTCAGGCAGTTCTTC. This rearrangement joins TRBV11-2 to TRBJ2-1; 9 nucleotides agree with TRBD1. J lost 12 bases, V lost 5 bases, and 11 bases had no gene match. Germline CDR1 and CDR2: SGHAT and FQNNGV. The CDR3 covers 14 residues.

The chain recombines TRBV6-5 with TRBJ2-5, with 8 bases lining up with TRBD1. This CDR3 has 15 amino acids. The trim removed 2 bases at V and 5 bases at J, leaving 7 bases unmatched. Germline CDR1 reads MNHEY; CDR2 reads SVGAGI. For the CDR3, the DNA is TGTGCCAGCAGTTACGGACAGGGACGATGGGAGACCCAGTACTTC. Protein: CASSYGQGRWETQYF.

This clonotype showed up just a few times. The chain links TRBV6-4 to TRBJ2-7; TRBD2 matches 12 bases. In germline, CDR1 is MRHNA, CDR2 SNTAGT. The CDR3 has 15 residues. J gave up 4 bases and V 8 bases, and 9 bases lay outside the gene matches. CDR3 sequence: CASQRLAGGDYEQYF. The CDR3, as DNA: TGTGCCAGCCAGAGGCTAGCGGGGGGGGATTACGAGCAGTACTTC.

CDR3 in amino acids: CASSLARASSYNEQFF. As DNA, the CDR3 is TGTGCCAGCAGCTTAGCGCGTGCAAGCTCCTACAATGAGCAGTTCTTC. This chain uses TRBV7-2 with TRBJ2-1; no firm D call. The CDR3 contains 16 residues. The germline CDR1 and CDR2 sequences are SGHTA and FQGNSA. V was cut by 0 bases and J by 0 bases, with 9 bases left in between.

This clonotype was picked up a small number of times. The chain couples TRBV10-3 to TRBJ1-5; D possibly corresponds to TRBD1 (6 bases). Germline CDR1 and CDR2: ENHRY and SYGVKD. The CDR3 consists of 16 residues. The ends were cut back, 10 bases at V and 0 bases at J, with 19 bases in the middle. The CDR3 loop reads CATHRGQGNSNQPQHF. The CDR3 region has the DNA TGTGCCACTCACCGGGGGCAGGGCAATAGCAATCAGCCCCAGCATTTT.

For this clonotype: At one end the junction does not follow the germline gene, possibly because of a read error. The gene calls are TRBV29-1 and TRBJ1-2; D may be TRBD1 (5 bases). Germline V lookup: CDR1 SQVTM, CDR2 ANQGSEA. This CDR3 comprises 14 residues. The CDR3 protein is CSVEDLPRGYGHTF. The CDR3 region has the DNA TGCAGCGTTGAAGATCTTCCGAGGGGCTATGGCCACACCTTC.

The chain uses TRBV29-1 and TRBJ2-7; TRBD1 is a possible D gene (5 bases). The CDR3 covers 12 residues. The germline V gene has CDR1 SQVTM and CDR2 ANQGSEA. Trimming left V 5 bases short and J 2 bases short, with 10 bases between. CDR3 amino acids: CSVMTEAYEQYF. Written as DNA, the CDR3 is TGCAGCGTTATGACAGAAGCCTACGAGCAGTACTTC.

The J gene is TRBJ2-1, the V gene TRBV5-1; D might be TRBD1 (6 bases). The last part of the DNA fits TRBJ2-7 better; the J call may be wrong. Germline V gene lookup returns CDR1 SGHRS and CDR2 YFSETQ. The CDR3 is 15 amino acids. The CDR3 reads CASSLVGTRYNEQYF. The CDR3 nucleotides are TGCGCCAGCAGCTTGGTCGGGACACGGTACAATGAGCAGTACTTC.

This chain joins TRBV4-1 and TRBJ2-3; TRBD2 aligns across 7 bases. Trimming cost V 0 bases and J 5 bases; bases outside gene matches: 8. CDR1 MGHRA and CDR2 YSYEKL come from the germline V gene. The CDR3 is 16 amino acids. CDR3 loop: CASSQDEMLAVDTQYF. The CDR3 region has the DNA TGCGCCAGCAGCCAAGATGAGATGCTAGCGGTAGATACGCAGTATTTT.

This clonotype was counted only a few times. V usage is TRBV10-3 and J usage is TRBJ2-3; TRBD2 matches at 7 bases. Per the germline V gene, CDR1 is ENHRY and CDR2 is SYGVKD. The CDR3 runs to 15 residues. J lost 3 bases, V lost 3 bases, and 6 bases had no gene match. Here the CDR3 reads CAISDLRGETDTQYF. CDR3 sequence (DNA): TGTGCCATCAGTGACCTCCGGGGGGAAACAGATACGCAGTATTTT.

This clonotype came up once. The chain has TRBV7-3 and TRBJ1-6; 8 positions match TRBD1. This CDR3 contains 13 residues. With V trimmed by 5 bases and J by 11 bases, 5 bases remained unmatched. Germline assignment: CDR1 SGHTA and CDR2 FQGTGA. Here the CDR3 DNA reads TGTGCCAGCAGCCCAGGACAGGGCGCACCCCTCCACTTT. Translating it yields CASSPGQGAPLHF. Using reference TRBV7-3 and TRBJ1-6 for the parts outside the CDR3, the full variable domain is GAGVSQTPSNKVTEKGKYVELRCDPISGHTALYWYRQSLGQGPEFLIYFQGTGAADDSGLPNDRFFAVRPEGSVSTLKIQRTERGDSAVYLCASSPGQGAPLHFGNGTRLTVT.

This clonotype was detected only a few times. V is TRBV10-3 and J is TRBJ2-5; 8 bases fit TRBD2. This CDR3 has 14 residues. Germline V gene sequence: CDR1 ENHRY, CDR2 SYGVKD. With V trimmed by 6 bases and J by 9 bases, 12 bases remained unmatched. CDR3 amino acids: CAIRPGLELTAQYF. CDR3 bases: TGTGCCATCAGGCCGGGACTAGAATTAACCGCCCAGTACTTC.

With regard to this clonotype: An end of the junction does not agree with germline; a read error may underlie this. This rearrangement joins TRBV5-4 to TRBJ2-1, with D perhaps matching TRBD1 (6 bases). Germline-derived CDR1 and CDR2 are SGHNT and YYREEE (reference sequence). This CDR3 region has 15 residues. CDR3 protein: CASSPDSIWNNEQFF. The CDR3 nucleotides are TGCGCCAGCAGCCCGGACAGCATCTGGAACAATGAGCAGTTCTTC. Together with reference TRBV5-4 and TRBJ2-1, the CDR3 gives the full variable domain: ETGVTQSPTHLIKTRGQQVTLRCSSQSGHNTVSWYQQALGQGPQFIFQYYREEENGRGNFPPRFSGLQFPNYSSELNVNALELDDSALYLCASSPDSIWNNEQFFGPGTRLTVL.

This clonotype was found a few times. The chain recombines TRBV7-2 with TRBJ2-3; 9 bases are shared with TRBD2. V trimming: 4 bases; J trimming: 8 bases; junction bases outside the gene matches: 7. CDR3 length: 14 residues. Germline-derived CDR1 and CDR2 are SGHTA and FQGNSA. The CDR3 sequence is CASSYSGGLGTQYF. The DNA for the CDR3 is TGTGCCAGCAGCTACAGCGGGGGGCTGGGTACGCAGTATTTT. Variable domain in full (rest from reference TRBV7-2 and TRBJ2-3): GAGVSQSPSNKVTEKGKDVELRCDPISGHTALYWYRQSLGQGLEFLIYFQGNSAPDKSGLPSDRFSAERTGGSVSTLTIQRTQQEDSAVYLCASSYSGGLGTQYFGPGTRLTVL.

This clonotype appeared a few times. The V call is TRBV6-5, the J call TRBJ2-5; 7 nucleotides match TRBD1. With V trimmed by 4 bases and J by 5 bases, 7 bases remained unmatched. Germline CDR1 reads MNHEY; CDR2 reads SVGAGI. There are 14 residues in the CDR3. As DNA, the CDR3 is TGTGCCAGCAGTTCGGACAGGCTCCCGGAGACCCAGTACTTC. It specifies CASSSDRLPETQYF.

The chain carries TRBV5-1 and TRBJ2-6, with TRBD2 identical over 13 bases. The CDR3 is 18 residues long. V lost 3 bases, J lost 2 bases, and 5 bases stayed unmatched. Germline V CDR1 and CDR2: SGHRS, YFSETQ. The chain's CDR3 is CASSSGLAGVTGANVLTF. DNA for the CDR3: TGCGCCAGCAGCTCCGGACTAGCGGGGGTTACTGGGGCCAACGTCCTGACTTTC.

The gene calls are TRBV4-1 and TRBJ1-2, with 9 bases aligning to TRBD1. The trim removed 7 bases at V and 4 bases at J, leaving 16 bases unmatched. Germline V gene data show CDR1 as MGHRA and CDR2 as YSYEKL. CDR3 length: 17 residues. CDR3 nucleotide sequence: TGCGCCAGCACCACCTCCGGGACAGGGTCCATCGGCTATGGCTACACCTTC. Residues: CASTTSGTGSIGYGYTF.

The V and J genes are TRBV2 and TRBJ2-7, with D unresolved. The J call is in doubt because the DNA end fits TRBJ2-5 better. The CDR3 runs 13 residues. CDR1 and CDR2 (germline): SNHLY, FYNNEI. CDR3 protein: CASSRDIEETQYF. The CDR3 DNA reads as TGTGCCAGCTCCAGAGACATAGAAGAGACCCAGTACTTC.

This rearrangement joins TRBV5-1 to TRBJ2-5, with TRBD1 identical over 8 bases. CDR1 is SGHRS, CDR2 YFSETQ, per germline. The CDR3 is made up of 14 amino acids. Trimming at V came to 4 bases and at J to 5 bases, leaving 7 bases not matched to a gene. Here the CDR3 DNA reads TGCGCCAGCAGCACCACGACAGGGGTCGAGACCCAGTACTTC. Amino acid sequence: CASSTTTGVETQYF.